This TCR beta chain was sequenced during a study of OX40 agonist ivuxolimab in advanced cancers. No patient had autoimmune disease or received systemic immunosuppression. Blood sampling took place at baseline, cycle 4 day 1, and cycle 7 day 1. CDR3 length: 13 amino acids. Trimming took off 5 bases at V and 6 bases at J, with 12 bases between the two ends. Germline CDR1 is SEHNR and CDR2 is FQNEAQ (reference sequence). Sequencing was performed with immunoSEQ multiplex PCR; in TCRdb, only in-frame clones are kept and a portion is missing. Of fewer than 60,000 clones in the sample, around 82% were seen once. This clone came up once. Different DNA sequences within this sample yield the same CDR3.

This material consisted of CD4+ or CD8+ T cells sorted from blood, taken in a trial of the OX40 agonist ivuxolimab. The clonotype was recovered from an adult with an advanced solid tumor such as melanoma, head and neck, liver or kidney cancer. The chain couples TRBV7-9 to TRBJ2-3, with D possibly being TRBD1 or TRBD2 (5 bases each). CDR3 in DNA: TGTGCCAGCAGCCCCCGGGGCCCCGATACGCAGTATTTT. Protein sequence: CASSPRGPDTQYF.